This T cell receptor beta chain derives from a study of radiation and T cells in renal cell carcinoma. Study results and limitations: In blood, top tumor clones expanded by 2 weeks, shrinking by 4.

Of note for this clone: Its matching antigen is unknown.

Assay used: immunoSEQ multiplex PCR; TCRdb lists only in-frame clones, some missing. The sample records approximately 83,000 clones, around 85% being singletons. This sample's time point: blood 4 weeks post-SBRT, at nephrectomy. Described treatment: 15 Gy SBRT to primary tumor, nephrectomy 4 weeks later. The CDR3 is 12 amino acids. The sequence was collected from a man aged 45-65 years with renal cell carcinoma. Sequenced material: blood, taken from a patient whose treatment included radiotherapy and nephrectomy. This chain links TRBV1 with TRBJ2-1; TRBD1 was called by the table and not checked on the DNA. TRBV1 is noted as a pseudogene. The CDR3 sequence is CTSSPRGHEQFF. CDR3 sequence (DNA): TGCACCAGCAGCCCCAGGGGTCATGAGCAGTTCTTC.